This T cell receptor (beta chain) was found in a study of graft-versus-host responses after intestinal transplantation. The V end was cut by 1 base, the J end by 3 bases, with 22 bases between. The V gene's germline CDR1 is MDHEN and CDR2 SYDVKM. The CDR3 totals 19 residues. The authors processed graft tissue to release intraepithelial and lamina propria lymphocytes. The protocol was immunoSEQ multiplex PCR, while the TCRdb copy is restricted to in-frame clones and leaves out a portion. The sample lists about 15,000 clones; about 80% were seen once. The source was ileum tissue, collected approximately 97 days after intestinal transplant. The clonotype comes from a human patient who received an intestinal transplant, so some T cells may come from the graft donor. The genes are TRBV28 and TRBJ1-5; the D gene is possibly TRBD1 (6 bases). CDR3 region: CASSLYLIVGGGINQPQHF. The CDR3 DNA sequence: TGTGCCAGCAGTTTATATCTTATCGTAGGGGGGGGAATCAATCAGCCCCAGCATTTT.